The clone carrying this T cell receptor beta chain was observed many times. The antigen remains undetermined. This record comes from a study of T-cell reconstitution after alpha-beta-depleted transplantation in children. Study-level results: Reported findings indicate that, about two months after transplant, alpha-beta T cells came from several hundred expanded clones, which were derived from non-depleted graft cells. Surviving recipient T cells and thymic progenitors produced the high day-60 TCRbeta diversity seen in some patients. The authors attributed T-cell counts and diversity one year after transplant mostly to newly produced T cells.

The CDR3 sequence is 14 residues long. After removal of 5 bases from V and 3 bases from J, the junction contained 3 bases not matched to a gene. Germline assignment: CDR1 SEHNR and CDR2 FQNEAQ (reference sequence). Unique molecular identifiers were used in preparing the TCRbeta library. A single record per CDR3 protein comes from TCRdb applying MiXCR to the PCR reads. This sample yields approximately 500,000 distinct CDR3 sequences, of which roughly a tenth are seen a single time; approximately 2% belongs to the top ten. The source was PBMCs, collected before TCRalphabeta/CD19-depleted stem cell transplant. The V gene is TRBV7-9, the J gene TRBJ2-7; TRBD2 aligns across 11 bases. This TCR came from a child aged 2 to 15 with inherited bone marrow failure, due to receive a stem cell transplant. CDR3 loop: CASSSSGRGYEQYF. The CDR3 bases are TGTGCCAGCAGCAGTAGCGGGAGGGGCTACGAGCAGTACTTC.